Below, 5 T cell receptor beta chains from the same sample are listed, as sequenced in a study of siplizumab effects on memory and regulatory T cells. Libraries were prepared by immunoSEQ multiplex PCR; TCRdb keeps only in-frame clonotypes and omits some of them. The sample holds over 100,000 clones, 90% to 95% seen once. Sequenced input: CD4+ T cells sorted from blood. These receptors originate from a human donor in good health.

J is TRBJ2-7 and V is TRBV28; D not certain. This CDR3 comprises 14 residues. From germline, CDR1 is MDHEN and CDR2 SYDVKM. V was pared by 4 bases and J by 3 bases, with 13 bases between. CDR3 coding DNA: TGTGCCAGCAGTTCTCCATTCGTTGTCTACGAGCAGTACTTC. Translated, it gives CASSSPFVVYEQYF.

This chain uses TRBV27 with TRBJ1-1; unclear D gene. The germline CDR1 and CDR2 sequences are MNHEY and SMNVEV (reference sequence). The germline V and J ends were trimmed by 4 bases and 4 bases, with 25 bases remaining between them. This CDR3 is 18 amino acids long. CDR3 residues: CASSSKSGWVRVGTEAFF. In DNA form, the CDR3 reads TGTGCCAGCAGTTCAAAGTCGGGGTGGGTTCGAGTAGGCACTGAAGCTTTCTTT.

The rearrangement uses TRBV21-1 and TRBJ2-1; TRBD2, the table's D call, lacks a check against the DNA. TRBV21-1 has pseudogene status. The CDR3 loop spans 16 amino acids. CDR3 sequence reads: CASSKVREGPLGEQFF. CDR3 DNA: TGTGCCAGCAGCAAAGTTCGGGAGGGGCCGTTAGGTGAGCAGTTCTTC.

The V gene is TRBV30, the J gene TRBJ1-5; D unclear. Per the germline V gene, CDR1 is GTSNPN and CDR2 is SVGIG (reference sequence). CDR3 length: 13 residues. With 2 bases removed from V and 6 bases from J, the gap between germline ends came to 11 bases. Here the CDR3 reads CAWSSKGTQPQHF. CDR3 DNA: TGTGCCTGGAGTTCGAAGGGCACTCAGCCCCAGCATTTT.

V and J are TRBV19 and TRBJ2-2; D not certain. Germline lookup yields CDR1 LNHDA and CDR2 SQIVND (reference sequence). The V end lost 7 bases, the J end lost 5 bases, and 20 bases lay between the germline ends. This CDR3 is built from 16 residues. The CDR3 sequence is CASTTSKYGRTGELFF. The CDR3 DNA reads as TGTGCCAGTACCACCAGTAAATACGGCCGGACCGGGGAGCTGTTTTTT.